These 23 T cell receptor beta chains were sequenced from one sample in a study of a mutant IDH1 vaccine in newly diagnosed glioma. Their recognized antigens are unknown. Noted time point: week 47, end of study. Doses consisted of 300 ug of mutant IDH1 20-mer peptide each, paired with topical imiquimod. Sequencing was performed with immunoSEQ multiplex PCR; in TCRdb, only in-frame clones are kept and a portion is missing. The table records around 84,000 clones, 75% to 90% of them present only once. The sequences come from PBMCs, collected from a glioma patient whose treatment included an IDH1 peptide vaccine. The receptors originated from a man aged 35-49 years with glioma.

The V call is TRBV5-1, the J call TRBJ1-4; D gene unclear. CDR3 length: 15 residues. Germline loops: CDR1 SGHRS, CDR2 YFSETQ. V shed 2 bases and J shed 4 bases, with 12 bases lying between them. This CDR3 is CASSFGRGSNEKLFF. The CDR3 coding sequence is TGCGCCAGCAGCTTTGGCAGAGGTAGTAATGAAAAACTGTTTTTT.

This chain connects TRBV11-1 to TRBJ2-7; no firm D call. This CDR3 contains 14 residues. Between the trimmed V and J ends, which lost 5 bases and 4 bases, there was a span of 15 bases. Germline CDR1 is SGHAT and CDR2 is FQDESV (reference sequence). The CDR3 DNA sequence: TGTGCCAGCAGCCCCCCGGGTCCCCTTTACGAGCAGTACTTC. This encodes CASSPPGPLYEQYF.

The rearrangement links TRBV30 to TRBJ1-2, with no clear D. V was shortened by 5 bases and J by 1 base, with 8 bases between the two germline ends. The CDR3 runs to 12 residues. Germline V CDR1 and CDR2: GTSNPN, SVGIG (reference sequence). The CDR3 DNA follows: TGTGCCTGGGAGGACCGTAACTATGGCTACACCTTC. Its protein product is CAWEDRNYGYTF.

This clone has only one observation. The chain is built from TRBV5-1 and TRBJ1-1; D ambiguous. The V end was cut by 0 bases, the J end by 5 bases, with 8 bases between. Germline assignment: CDR1 SGHRS and CDR2 YFSETQ. The CDR3 is 13 amino acids. The CDR3 sequence is CASSLGVGTEAFF. The DNA for the CDR3 is TGCGCCAGCAGCTTGGGGGTTGGGACTGAAGCTTTCTTT.

V and J are TRBV18 and TRBJ1-2, with TRBD1 identical over 7 bases. J was trimmed by 8 bases and V by 0 bases; bases with no gene match: 6. The CDR3 is 14 residues long. Germline V gene data show CDR1 as KGHSH and CDR2 as LQKENI. In nucleotides, the CDR3 is TGTGCCAGCTCACCACCCGACAGGGCCTCGGGCTACACCTTC. Residues: CASSPPDRASGYTF. The full variable domain, with the rest looked up from reference TRBV18 and TRBJ1-2, is NAGVMQNPRHLVRRRGQEARLRCSPMKGHSHVYWYRQLPEEGLKFMVYLQKENIIDESGMPKERFSAEFPKEGPSILRIQQVVRGDSAAYFCASSPPDRASGYTFGSGTRLTVV.

The rearrangement links TRBV4-3 to TRBJ1-2; maybe TRBD1 (5 bases). The CDR3 length is 16 residues. Trimming shortened V by 4 bases and J by 7 bases, and 22 bases separated the two germline ends. Germline values: CDR1 LGHNA, CDR2 YSLEER. The CDR3 is CASSRRGRVVLSGYTF. DNA of the CDR3: TGCGCCAGCAGCCGCAGAGGCAGGGTCGTATTGTCTGGCTACACCTTC.

The chain is built from TRBV7-9 and TRBJ2-7; D is possibly TRBD2 (5 bases). In germline, CDR1 is SEHNR, CDR2 FQNEAQ (reference sequence). Deletions cut 5 bases from V and 0 bases from J, with 11 bases between. The CDR3 runs to 14 residues. The CDR3 here is CASSPSGLSYEQYF. DNA of the CDR3: TGTGCCAGCAGCCCGAGCGGCCTCTCCTACGAGCAGTACTTC.

The chain employs TRBV6-1 and TRBJ1-1; D call uncertain. CDR3 length: 12 residues. The V gene lost 0 bases and the J gene lost 10 bases, with 9 bases spanning the gap. Germline V gene data show CDR1 as MNHNS and CDR2 as SASEGT. The CDR3 reads CASSEAPPGAFF. CDR3 coding DNA: TGTGCCAGCAGTGAAGCTCCCCCGGGAGCTTTCTTT.

The rearrangement joins TRBV5-4 to TRBJ2-1; 7 bases map to TRBD2. J lost 5 bases, V lost 1 base, and 3 bases had no gene match. The CDR3 length is 14 residues. The V gene's germline CDR1 is SGHNT and CDR2 YYREEE (reference sequence). Written as DNA, the CDR3 is TGTGCCAGCAGCTTGCGGCTAGCGGACAATGAGCAGTTCTTC. As protein: CASSLRLADNEQFF.

CDR3 sequence reads: CASSKGRRSKGDTGELFF. CDR3 in DNA: TGTGCCAGCAGCAAAGGGCGACGGTCGAAGGGGGACACCGGGGAGCTGTTTTTT. The J gene is TRBJ2-2, the V gene TRBV21-1; TRBD1, the D gene given by the table, was not confirmed from the DNA. TRBV21-1 is labeled a pseudogene. The CDR3 is made up of 18 amino acids.

The chain combines TRBV19 with TRBJ2-7; no definite D call. In germline, CDR1 is LNHDA, CDR2 SQIVND (reference sequence). Trimming shortened V by 5 bases and J by 7 bases, and 18 bases separated the two germline ends. This CDR3 contains 14 residues. CDR3 in DNA: TGTGCCAGTAGTGTTAGGGATGGATCGGTTGAGCAGTACTTC. Translating it yields CASSVRDGSVEQYF. The full variable domain, in which reference TRBV19 and TRBJ2-7 provide the parts outside the CDR3, is DGGITQSPKYLFRKEGQNVTLSCEQNLNHDAMYWYRQDPGQGLRLIYYSQIVNDFQKGDIAEGYSVSREKKESFPLTVTSAQKNPTAFYLCASSVRDGSVEQYFGPGTRLTVT.

A few counts support this clone. CDR3 amino acids: CASSQVLDLLGGYTF. In DNA form, the CDR3 reads TGCGCCAGCAGCCAAGTTTTGGACCTATTAGGGGGCTACACCTTC. The V gene is TRBV4-1, the J gene TRBJ1-2; D unresolved. This CDR3 comprises 15 residues. The V gene's germline CDR1 is MGHRA and CDR2 YSYEKL. The germline V and J ends were trimmed by 1 base and 8 bases, with 17 bases remaining between them.

This chain connects TRBV30 to TRBJ2-3, with D perhaps matching TRBD1 (6 bases). Germline lookup yields CDR1 GTSNPN and CDR2 SVGIG (reference sequence). V shed 3 bases and J shed 1 base, with 8 bases lying between them. The CDR3 covers 13 residues. CDR3 DNA sequence: TGTGCCTGGAGGCGACAGGGCACAGATACGCAGTATTTT. Its protein product is CAWRRQGTDTQYF. The whole variable domain, remainder taken from reference TRBV30 and TRBJ2-3, is SQTIHQWPATLVQPVGSPLSLECTVEGTSNPNLYWYRQAAGRGLQLLFYSVGIGQISSEVPQNLSASRPQDRQFILSSKKLLLSDSGFYLCAWRRQGTDTQYFGPGTRLTVL.

This rearrangement joins TRBV30 to TRBJ2-1; TRBD1 or TRBD2 may be the D gene (5 bases each). The germline CDR1 and CDR2 sequences are GTSNPN and SVGIG (reference sequence). V was cut by 1 base and J by 4 bases, with 14 bases left in between. The CDR3 loop spans 15 amino acids. The CDR3 here is CAWSGDGLLYNEQFF. In DNA form, the CDR3 reads TGTGCCTGGAGTGGGGACGGTCTCCTTTACAATGAGCAGTTCTTC.

The chain uses TRBV2 and TRBJ2-7, with 10 bases lining up with TRBD2. The CDR3 has 14 residues. Trimming removed 4 bases from V and 6 bases from J; junction bases left unmatched: 6. Germline V gene lookup returns CDR1 SNHLY and CDR2 FYNNEI. The DNA of the CDR3 is TGTGCCAGCAGTGCCCTAGCGGGAGAATCCGAGCAGTACTTC. Encoded protein: CASSALAGESEQYF.

V usage is TRBV4-3 and J usage is TRBJ2-1; 8 bases fit TRBD2. V lost 3 bases to trimming and J lost 8 bases; unmatched junction nucleotides: 12. The CDR3 spans 16 residues. CDR1 LGHNA and CDR2 YSLEER come from the germline V gene. CDR3: CASSQMGGLASHEQFF. CDR3 DNA: TGCGCCAGCAGCCAGATGGGAGGACTAGCATCCCATGAGCAGTTCTTC.

This clone was seen only once. The chain recombines TRBV5-1 with TRBJ2-5; 7 bases align to TRBD2. The CDR3 runs 13 residues. The germline V gene has CDR1 SGHRS and CDR2 YFSETQ. The trim removed 0 bases at V and 5 bases at J, leaving 1 base unmatched. In nucleotides, the CDR3 is TGCGCCAGCAGCTTGGGTAGCGGGGAGACCCAGTACTTC. It specifies CASSLGSGETQYF. The full variable domain, with the rest looked up from reference TRBV5-1 and TRBJ2-5, is KAGVTQTPRYLIKTRGQQVTLSCSPISGHRSVSWYQQTPGQGLQFLFEYFSETQRNKGNFPGRFSGRQFSNSRSEMNVSTLELGDSALYLCASSLGSGETQYFGPGTRLLVL.

The V and J genes are TRBV29-1 and TRBJ1-1; perhaps TRBD1 as D (6 bases). Deletions cut 5 bases from V and 2 bases from J, with 12 bases between. The CDR3 length is 13 residues. Per the germline V gene, CDR1 is SQVTM and CDR2 is ANQGSEA. DNA of the CDR3: TGCAGCGTTTCTTCAGGGGTAAACACTGAAGCTTTCTTT. Protein: CSVSSGVNTEAFF.

The rearrangement joins TRBV11-2 to TRBJ2-5; D is uncertain. Germline loops: CDR1 SGHAT, CDR2 FQNNGV. The CDR3 consists of 15 residues. V gave up 1 base and J gave up 5 bases, with 14 bases separating them. The CDR3 DNA is TGTGCCAGCAGCTTAGTTACGAAGGGTGAGGAGACCCAGTACTTC. Amino acids: CASSLVTKGEETQYF.

CDR3 protein: CASSHRGAKETQYF. In nucleotides, the CDR3 is TGTGCCAGCAGCCACAGGGGTGCAAAAGAGACCCAGTACTTC. The chain has TRBV6-6 and TRBJ2-5; 7 bases match TRBD1. V was clipped by 6 bases and J by 3 bases; unmatched bases: 7. The CDR3 is 14 residues long. Looked up from germline, CDR1 is MNHNY and CDR2 is SVGAGI (reference sequence).

The V and J genes are TRBV6-1 and TRBJ2-2; D gene ambiguous. Germline CDR1 and CDR2: MNHNS and SASEGT. Deletions cut 4 bases from V and 6 bases from J, with 9 bases between. There are 13 residues in the CDR3. The CDR3 loop reads CASSAARPGELFF. The DNA for the CDR3 is TGTGCCAGCAGTGCCGCCAGGCCCGGGGAGCTGTTTTTT.

This chain joins TRBV19 and TRBJ1-3; TRBD1 might be the D (6 bases). Trimming shortened V by 8 bases and J by 0 bases, and 14 bases separated the two germline ends. The CDR3 covers 15 residues. Looked up from germline, CDR1 is LNHDA and CDR2 is SQIVND (reference sequence). The CDR3 region has the DNA TGTGCCAGTCGAATGGACAGATCCTCTGGAAACACCATATATTTT. Translated: CASRMDRSSGNTIYF.

This chain uses TRBV4-3 with TRBJ2-3; D is tentatively TRBD1 or TRBD2 (6 bases each). This CDR3 is 15 amino acids long. CDR1 is LGHNA and CDR2 is YSLEER in the germline V gene. V shed 0 bases and J shed 5 bases, with 12 bases lying between them. In DNA, the CDR3 is TGCGCCAGCAGCCAAGATTGGGGGGCCGGAGATACGCAGTATTTT. This encodes CASSQDWGAGDTQYF.